One and the same sample provided the 20 T cell receptor beta chains below, sequenced in a study of graft-versus-host responses after intestinal transplantation. Time point: postoperative day 105 after intestinal transplantation (dayNNNN = postoperative day). Data came from immunoSEQ multiplex PCR; TCRdb stores just in-frame clones and leaves some out. The sample shows some 10,000 clones, roughly 90% of them seen only once. Specimen: PBMCs, collected 105 days after intestinal transplantation. The source of these receptors is a human patient who received an intestinal transplant, so some T cells may come from the graft donor.

About this clone itself: The same CDR3 can be traced to other DNA sequences in this sample. This chain connects TRBV6-5 to TRBJ2-2, with D possibly being TRBD2 (6 bases). Germline CDR1 MNHEY, CDR2 SVGAGI. The CDR3 is made up of 12 amino acids. V was shortened by 6 bases and J by 8 bases, with 10 bases between the two germline ends. CDR3 coding DNA: TGTGCCAGCAGACTGGAGGGAGGGGAGCTGTTTTTT. Protein product: CASRLEGGELFF.

The chain carries TRBV4-1 and TRBJ1-4; D uncertain. From germline, CDR1 is MGHRA and CDR2 YSYEKL. V was cut by 1 base and J by 12 bases, with 6 bases left in between. The CDR3 spans 11 residues. The CDR3: CASSQVGELFF. The CDR3 DNA reads TGCGCCAGCAGCCAAGTTGGGGAACTGTTTTTT.

The V and J genes are TRBV4-1 and TRBJ2-1; D remains ambiguous. This CDR3 is built from 13 residues. V gave up 0 bases and J gave up 8 bases, with 8 bases separating them. Per the germline V gene, CDR1 is MGHRA and CDR2 is YSYEKL. The CDR3 reads CASSQDSGDEQFF. The CDR3 nucleotides are TGCGCCAGCAGCCAAGATTCTGGGGATGAGCAGTTCTTC.

V and J are TRBV19 and TRBJ2-2; D gene uncertain. Germline CDR1 and CDR2: LNHDA and SQIVND (reference sequence). Trimming left V 3 bases short and J 2 bases short, with 7 bases between. The CDR3 loop spans 14 amino acids. The CDR3 nucleotides read TGTGCCAGTAGTATTTACACCAACACCGGGGAGCTGTTTTTT. This encodes CASSIYTNTGELFF.

The J gene is TRBJ2-7, the V gene TRBV5-1; TRBD1 matches at 8 bases. V shed 0 bases and J 4 bases; nucleotides not matched to a gene: 3. CDR1 is SGHRS and CDR2 is YFSETQ in the germline V gene. The CDR3 has 14 residues. The CDR3 coding sequence is TGCGCCAGCAGCTTGGTTGGGACAGGATACGAGCAGTACTTC. This gives the protein CASSLVGTGYEQYF.

V and J are TRBV29-1 and TRBJ2-2; 9 nucleotides align to TRBD2. This CDR3 is built from 14 residues. Germline V lookup: CDR1 SQVTM, CDR2 ANQGSEA. CDR3 bases: TGCAGTGGGCGGGAGGGCCTTCACACCGGGGAGCTGTTTTTT. It translates to CSGREGLHTGELFF.

This clone was counted between two and nine times. The chain uses TRBV25-1 and TRBJ2-3; possibly TRBD2 for D (6 bases). Trimming cost V 2 bases and J 1 base, with 10 bases left between them. This CDR3 has 15 amino acids. Germline loops: CDR1 MGHDK, CDR2 SYGVNS. This chain's CDR3 is CASSERASGTDTQYF. CDR3 coding DNA: TGTGCCAGCAGTGAAAGGGCTAGCGGCACAGATACGCAGTATTTT.

The genes are TRBV6-1 and TRBJ2-1; possible D gene TRBD2, 5 bases. Looked up from germline, CDR1 is MNHNS and CDR2 is SASEGT. The CDR3 runs 16 residues. Trimming left V 2 bases short and J 3 bases short, with 14 bases between. The CDR3 nucleotides are TGTGCCAGCAGTGAATGGGCGGGTACGCACTACAATGAGCAGTTCTTC. Its protein product is CASSEWAGTHYNEQFF.

The chain employs TRBV6-1 and TRBJ1-5; no firm D call. Deletions cut 6 bases from V and 0 bases from J, with 12 bases between. Germline-derived CDR1 and CDR2 are MNHNS and SASEGT. The CDR3 is made up of 15 amino acids. In DNA, the CDR3 is TGTGCCAGCAGGGCCTGGCGGAATAGCAATCAGCCCCAGCATTTT. Protein sequence: CASRAWRNSNQPQHF.

The rearrangement joins TRBV29-1 to TRBJ1-6; the match to TRBD1 covers 7 bases. J lost 7 bases, V lost 2 bases, and 2 bases had no gene match. CDR1 and CDR2 (germline): SQVTM, ANQGSEA. This CDR3 has 13 amino acids. This CDR3 is CSVELGQNSPLHF. CDR3 DNA: TGCAGCGTTGAACTGGGACAGAATTCACCCCTCCACTTT.

The chain recombines TRBV27 with TRBJ2-5; TRBD2 agrees at 7 bases. CDR3 length equals 13 residues. Trimming removed 4 bases from V and 4 bases from J; junction bases left unmatched: 3. Germline assignment: CDR1 MNHEY and CDR2 SMNVEV (reference sequence). The CDR3 region has the DNA TGTGCCAGCAGTTACGGGGAGGGAGAGACCCAGTACTTC. Translated: CASSYGEGETQYF.

This clone was counted only a few times. J is TRBJ2-1 and V is TRBV11-3, with TRBD2 matching over 7 bases. V gave up 5 bases and J gave up 8 bases; unmatched junction bases: 12. This CDR3 spans 15 amino acids. Germline V gives CDR1 SGHNT, CDR2 YENEEA. DNA of the CDR3: TGTGCCAGCAGCCCCCTCGGCGGGAGTGGCTATGAGCAGTTCTTC. Translation: CASSPLGGSGYEQFF. The complete variable domain, with remaining parts taken from reference TRBV11-3 and TRBJ2-1, reads EAGVVQSPRYKIIEKKQPVAFWCNPISGHNTLYWYLQNLGQGPELLIRYENEEAVDDSQLPKDRFSAERLKGVDSTLKIQPAELGDSAVYLCASSPLGGSGYEQFFGPGTRLTVL.

This sequence joins TRBV6-5 and TRBJ2-5; unclear D gene. CDR1 MNHEY and CDR2 SVGAGI come from the germline V gene. CDR3 length: 15 residues. Trimming stripped 2 bases from V and 1 base from J, with 11 bases between. CDR3 DNA sequence: TGTGCCAGCAGTTACAATCTGGGAATCCAAGAGACCCAGTACTTC. It is translated as CASSYNLGIQETQYF.

The V call is TRBV4-1, the J call TRBJ1-1, with D possibly being TRBD1 (6 bases). The CDR3 covers 17 residues. The germline V gene encodes CDR1 MGHRA and CDR2 YSYEKL. V gave up 0 bases and J gave up 3 bases, with 17 bases separating them. In nucleotides, the CDR3 is TGCGCCAGCAGCCAAGATACTCTACGGGGGGCGGACACTGAAGCTTTCTTT. Translated: CASSQDTLRGADTEAFF.

The rearrangement links TRBV27 to TRBJ1-1, with 10 bases matching TRBD1. There are 14 residues in the CDR3. Germline CDR1 and CDR2: MNHEY and SMNVEV (reference sequence). V gave up 4 bases and J gave up 4 bases; unmatched junction bases: 3. CDR3 in amino acids: CASSWTGGATEAFF. In DNA, the CDR3 is TGTGCCAGCAGTTGGACAGGGGGTGCCACTGAAGCTTTCTTT.

This chain joins TRBV7-9 and TRBJ2-4; D ambiguous. Deletions cut 2 bases from V and 7 bases from J, with 9 bases between. The germline V gene has CDR1 SEHNR and CDR2 FQNEAQ (reference sequence). This CDR3 spans 13 amino acids. The CDR3 DNA reads as TGTGCCAGCAGCTTAAACCGTCCGAACATTCAGTACTTC. Encoded protein: CASSLNRPNIQYF.

The rearrangement links TRBV27 to TRBJ2-5, with a tentative D call TRBD1 (6 bases). Germline loops: CDR1 MNHEY, CDR2 SMNVEV (reference sequence). V was clipped by 3 bases and J by 5 bases, with 13 bases between them. The CDR3 totals 14 residues. The CDR3 is CASSLAGVGETQYF. The CDR3 DNA sequence: TGTGCCAGCAGTTTGGCAGGGGTCGGGGAGACCCAGTACTTC.

The chain joins TRBV7-6 to TRBJ2-3; the D is unclear. The CDR3 runs 15 residues. Trimming removed 2 bases from V and 3 bases from J, with 12 bases in between. In germline, CDR1 is SGHVS, CDR2 FNYEAQ. DNA of the CDR3: TGTGCCAGCAGCTTATGGGCCAAAAAAACAGATACGCAGTATTTT. Encoded protein: CASSLWAKKTDTQYF.

This clone turned up a few times. The V call is TRBV28, the J call TRBJ1-5; D might be TRBD1 (6 bases). Germline values: CDR1 MDHEN, CDR2 SYDVKM. The CDR3 sequence is 16 residues long. Trimming cost V 6 bases and J 6 bases, with 21 bases left between them. CDR3 region: CASRKGGARSGQPQHF. CDR3 nucleotides: TGTGCCAGCAGAAAGGGGGGTGCCAGGTCCGGTCAGCCCCAGCATTTT.

This chain connects TRBV14 to TRBJ2-4, with D perhaps TRBD2 (6 bases). Looked up from germline, CDR1 is SGHDN and CDR2 is FVKESK. There are 19 residues in the CDR3. Trimming stripped 0 bases from V and 0 bases from J, with 18 bases between. CDR3 protein: CASSQDSVPGVLAKNIQYF. The CDR3 DNA is TGTGCCAGCAGCCAAGATAGCGTACCGGGGGTACTAGCCAAAAACATTCAGTACTTC.